These 21 T cell receptor beta chains originate from one sample sequenced in a study of T-cell memory formation after mild COVID-19. TCRdb passed the 5' RACE reads through MiXCR, listing each CDR3 protein once. The profile covers around 180,000 distinct CDR3 sequences, with around 16% appearing a single time and about 2% taken by the ten largest. Source material: PBMCs or a T cell subset sorted from them (not recorded which). Receptor source: an adult woman who had mild COVID-19 (a few samples of this study predate the infection). Cell type and time point are not known.

This clonotype was detected only a few times. The chain couples TRBV5-1 to TRBJ2-7; 10 bases line up with TRBD1. V trimming: 4 bases; J trimming: 6 bases; junction bases outside the gene matches: 10. The length of the CDR3 is 15 residues. Germline-derived CDR1 and CDR2 are SGHRS and YFSETQ. The CDR3 nucleotides read TGCGCCAGCAGCCCCACCGGGACAGGGGCTCGCGAGCAGTACTTC. It specifies CASSPTGTGAREQYF.

V and J are TRBV29-1 and TRBJ1-1, with TRBD1 identical over 7 bases. CDR1 and CDR2 from the germline V gene are SQVTM and ANQGSEA. With V trimmed by 7 bases and J by 5 bases, 7 bases remained unmatched. The CDR3 extends over 12 amino acids. The CDR3 region is CSAMTGRTEAFF. The CDR3 bases are TGCAGCGCTATGACAGGGAGGACTGAAGCTTTCTTT.

The rearrangement joins TRBV11-2 to TRBJ2-7, with D uncertain. Per the germline V gene, CDR1 is SGHAT and CDR2 is FQNNGV. The V gene lost 1 base and the J gene lost 6 bases, with 19 bases spanning the gap. CDR3 length: 16 amino acids. The CDR3 region has the DNA TGTGCCAGCAGCTTAGGATTAGGGATGATGGCAGCCGAGCAGTACTTC. Its protein product is CASSLGLGMMAAEQYF. Filled out from reference TRBV11-2 and TRBJ2-7, the complete variable domain reads EAGVAQSPRYKIIEKRQSVAFWCNPISGHATLYWYQQILGQGPKLLIQFQNNGVVDDSQLPKDRFSAERLKGVDSTLKIQPAKLEDSAVYLCASSLGLGMMAAEQYFGPGTRLTVT.

The chain uses TRBV5-1 and TRBJ2-1; D is unresolved. CDR1 is SGHRS and CDR2 is YFSETQ in the germline V gene. The CDR3 is 13 amino acids. Trimming shortened V by 0 bases and J by 8 bases, and 9 bases separated the two germline ends. The CDR3 coding sequence is TGCGCCAGCAGCTTGGATGGCTTACATGAGCAGTTCTTC. Translated: CASSLDGLHEQFF.

The table lists this clonotype with many counts. The chain employs TRBV7-8 and TRBJ1-2; D call uncertain. The V gene's germline CDR1 is SGHVS and CDR2 FQNEAQ. V was shortened by 6 bases and J by 14 bases, with 19 bases between the two germline ends. The CDR3 sequence is 12 residues long. The CDR3 spells CASSRDDRVLTF. The DNA for the CDR3 is TGTGCCAGCAGTCGAGATGACCGAGTACTAACCTTC.

V usage is TRBV12-3 or TRBV12-4 and J usage is TRBJ2-3, with 8 nucleotides matching TRBD2. Losses at the gene ends were 10 bases for V and 9 bases for J; bases not matched to a gene: 3. The CDR3 contains 10 residues. For the CDR3, the DNA is TGTGCCACCGGGACTAGGACGCAGTATTTT. Translating gives CATGTRTQYF.

This rearrangement joins TRBV27 to TRBJ1-1; the match to TRBD1 covers 7 bases. CDR1 and CDR2 (germline): MNHEY, SMNVEV (reference sequence). The trim removed 7 bases at V and 0 bases at J, leaving 8 bases unmatched. The CDR3 totals 15 residues. The CDR3 nucleotides read TGTGCCAGCATCCGAGGGGGCGGGATGAACACTGAAGCTTTCTTT. Encoded protein: CASIRGGGMNTEAFF.

This clonotype was seen only a few times. The J gene is TRBJ2-7, the V gene TRBV10-3, with D perhaps assigned TRBD1 or TRBD2 (6 bases each). The CDR3 runs to 14 residues. Between the trimmed V and J ends, which lost 4 bases and 2 bases, there was a span of 12 bases. CDR1 and CDR2 (germline): ENHRY, SYGVKD. The CDR3 sequence is CAISGGTPAYEQYF. CDR3 DNA sequence: TGTGCCATCAGTGGCGGGACACCAGCCTACGAGCAGTACTTC.

Points on this clonotype: Sequence at one end of the junction differs from germline and may be a read error. The J gene is TRBJ2-4, the V gene TRBV7-8; 9 bases map to TRBD1. The CDR3 extends over 14 amino acids. Germline CDR1 and CDR2: SGHVS and FQNEAQ. The CDR3 sequence: CSSSSDRGGNIQYF. The CDR3 bases are TGTTCCAGCAGCTCGGACAGGGGAGGGAACATTCAGTACTTC.

This clonotype was recorded a few times. The gene calls are TRBV4-3 and TRBJ2-3; possibly TRBD2 for D (5 bases). This CDR3 spans 16 amino acids. Germline CDR1 reads LGHNA; CDR2 reads YSLEER. V was cut by 1 base and J by 4 bases, with 15 bases left in between. CDR3 amino acids: CASSQGITFGADTQYF. In DNA, the CDR3 is TGCGCCAGCAGCCAAGGGATTACCTTCGGGGCAGATACGCAGTATTTT.

This clonotype came up a few times. The chain couples TRBV27 to TRBJ2-1; D is unclear. CDR1 and CDR2 from the germline V gene are MNHEY and SMNVEV (reference sequence). Trimming shortened V by 6 bases and J by 0 bases, and 9 bases separated the two germline ends. This CDR3 is 14 amino acids long. The CDR3 nucleotides are TGTGCCAGCAGATCGGCCCGCTCCTACAATGAGCAGTTCTTC. This gives the protein CASRSARSYNEQFF.

This clonotype showed up just a few times. The chain has TRBV4-3 and TRBJ2-1; D possibly corresponds to TRBD1 (5 bases). CDR1 is LGHNA, CDR2 YSLEER, per germline. CDR3 size: 12 residues. The ends were cut back, 0 bases at V and 12 bases at J, with 9 bases in the middle. The CDR3 loop is CASSQDRGSQFF. CDR3 nucleotide sequence: TGCGCCAGCAGCCAAGATAGGGGCTCGCAGTTCTTC.

This clonotype was detected a few times. This sequence joins TRBV7-9 and TRBJ2-2; D is undetermined. The CDR3 runs to 15 residues. Germline CDR1 SEHNR, CDR2 FQNEAQ (reference sequence). Trimming removed 1 base from V and 3 bases from J, with 9 bases in between. The CDR3 coding sequence is TGTGCCAGCAGCTTAGGCCACAGCTACACCGGGGAGCTGTTTTTT. Its protein product is CASSLGHSYTGELFF.

This clonotype came up a few times. The gene calls are TRBV11-2 and TRBJ2-1; 8 nucleotides line up with TRBD1. After removal of 5 bases from V and 7 bases from J, the junction contained 7 bases not matched to a gene. The CDR3 contains 14 residues. Germline values: CDR1 SGHAT, CDR2 FQNNGV. The CDR3 spells CASSQRTGRNEQFF. The CDR3 DNA is TGTGCCAGCAGCCAAAGGACAGGGCGGAATGAGCAGTTCTTC.

The V call is TRBV7-9, the J call TRBJ2-1, with D unclear. V was trimmed by 3 bases and J by 0 bases, leaving 9 bases between them. The CDR3 covers 15 residues. In germline, CDR1 is SEHNR, CDR2 FQNEAQ (reference sequence). The CDR3 nucleotides read TGTGCCAGCAGCTTTCCCCGCATCTCCTACAATGAGCAGTTCTTC. Translating gives CASSFPRISYNEQFF.

The V and J genes are TRBV5-1 and TRBJ2-2, with 8 positions matching TRBD1. V shed 2 bases, J shed 3 bases, and the junction held 6 bases outside the gene matches. CDR3 length: 16 residues. In germline, CDR1 is SGHRS, CDR2 YFSETQ. As DNA, the CDR3 is TGCGCCAGCAGCTTCGGAGGACAGGGATACACCGGGGAGCTGTTTTTT. This gives the protein CASSFGGQGYTGELFF.

This clonotype was detected only a few times. The chain joins TRBV7-6 to TRBJ2-6; D possibly corresponds to TRBD1 (5 bases). V dropped 3 bases and J dropped 0 bases, with 6 bases sitting between them. The CDR3 totals 15 residues. Germline lookup yields CDR1 SGHVS and CDR2 FNYEAQ. CDR3 DNA: TGTGCCAGCAGCTTCAGGGTCTCTGGGGCCAACGTCCTGACTTTC. Amino acids: CASSFRVSGANVLTF.

The V gene is TRBV7-2, the J gene TRBJ2-5, with D perhaps assigned TRBD1 or TRBD2 (5 bases each). V lost 4 bases, J lost 0 bases, and 15 bases lay in between. CDR1 and CDR2 (germline): SGHTA, FQGNSA. The CDR3 sequence is 16 residues long. The chain's CDR3 is CASSSRWGRHQETQYF. As DNA, the CDR3 is TGTGCCAGCAGCTCTAGGTGGGGACGGCACCAAGAGACCCAGTACTTC.

This clonotype was counted between two and nine times. The V call is TRBV12-3 or TRBV12-4, the J call TRBJ2-7, with D maybe TRBD2 (6 bases). The CDR3 covers 13 residues. Deletions cut 6 bases from V and 7 bases from J, with 16 bases between. The CDR3 DNA follows: TGTGCCAGCAGCCCGGAGCGTCGGGGGGAGCAGTACTTC. As protein: CASSPERRGEQYF.

Only a few counts were recorded for this clonotype. The rearrangement uses TRBV18 and TRBJ1-2; D may be TRBD1 (6 bases). Germline CDR1 KGHSH, CDR2 LQKENI. The V gene lost 3 bases and the J gene lost 3 bases, with 17 bases spanning the gap. This CDR3 is 16 amino acids long. In DNA form, the CDR3 reads TGTGCCAGCTCACCGCAAACATCTAGGGGGGACTATGGCTACACCTTC. Amino acids: CASSPQTSRGDYGYTF. Complete variable domain (other parts from reference TRBV18 and TRBJ1-2): NAGVMQNPRHLVRRRGQEARLRCSPMKGHSHVYWYRQLPEEGLKFMVYLQKENIIDESGMPKERFSAEFPKEGPSILRIQQVVRGDSAAYFCASSPQTSRGDYGYTFGSGTRLTVV.

This clonotype was observed a few times. The chain carries TRBV7-9 and TRBJ1-5, with a possible D match to TRBD1 (5 bases). The germline V gene has CDR1 SEHNR and CDR2 FQNEAQ (reference sequence). The CDR3 loop spans 13 amino acids. Trimming removed 5 bases from V and 7 bases from J, with 12 bases in between. CDR3 bases: TGTGCCAGCAGCCCAGCAGGGAACCAGCCCCAGCATTTT. As protein: CASSPAGNQPQHF.